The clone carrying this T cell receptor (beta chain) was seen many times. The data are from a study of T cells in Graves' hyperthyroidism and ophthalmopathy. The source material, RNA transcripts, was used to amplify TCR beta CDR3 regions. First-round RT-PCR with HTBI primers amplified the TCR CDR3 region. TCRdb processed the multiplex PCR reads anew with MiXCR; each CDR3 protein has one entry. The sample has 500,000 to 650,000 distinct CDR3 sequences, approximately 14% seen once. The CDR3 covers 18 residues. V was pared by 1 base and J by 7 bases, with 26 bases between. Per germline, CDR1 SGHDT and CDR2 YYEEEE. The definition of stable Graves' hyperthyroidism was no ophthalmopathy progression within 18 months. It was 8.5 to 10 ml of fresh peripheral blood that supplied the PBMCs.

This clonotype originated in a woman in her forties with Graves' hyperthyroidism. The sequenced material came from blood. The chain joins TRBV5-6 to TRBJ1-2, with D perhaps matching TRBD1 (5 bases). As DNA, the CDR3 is TGTGCCAGCAGCTTGCCTAGGCCTCTAACCCGGACATTCCTTGGCTACACCTTC. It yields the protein CASSLPRPLTRTFLGYTF.